This T cell receptor beta chain appears in the sequencing data of a study of blood T cell repertoires in COVID-19. Study information: Donors in the United States, Italy and Spain gave samples during acute or convalescent COVID-19. T cells, B-cell-depleted T cells, or PBMCs supplied cDNA or gDNA.

V shed 1 base, J shed 5 bases, and the junction held 7 bases outside the gene matches. This CDR3 contains 16 residues. Germline CDR1 SGHAT, CDR2 FQNNGV. Original data processing: Amplified reference gene primers provided the basis for estimating nucleated cell counts. TCRdb's copy holds only in-frame clones and misses some; the assay was immunoSEQ multiplex PCR. Clone size and the V and J calls come from that table; the DNA yielded D and trimming. The sample comprises about 97,000 clones, about 78% of which are singletons, and around 9.8% rests with the top ten. The V call is TRBV11-2, the J call TRBJ2-2; TRBD2 matches at 7 bases. Sequenced sample: peripheral blood. This TCR came from a man aged 60 to 69 with active or convalescent COVID-19. CDR3 bases: TGTGCCAGCAGCTTAGCTGGCGGGGGATATACCGGGGAGCTGTTTTTT. Encoded protein: CASSLAGGGYTGELFF.